This TCR beta chain was sequenced during a study of identical twins (TCRdb year 2016). Study-wide context: To test whether fetal clonotypes persist, the study used deep sequencing on TCR alpha and beta repertoires from monozygotic twins, unrelated adults of various ages, and cord blood. To rule out contamination, replicate twin experiments were performed at different times with different library preparation protocols.

Overall study results and their limits: Fewer insertions were carried by abundant cord blood beta clonotypes, a similar but weaker trend appeared in young adult naive repertoires, and no such trend appeared in memory repertoires. Out-of-frame TCR alpha sharing in monozygotic twins was systematically underestimated by recombination models, whereas sharing between unrelated individuals was in agreement with the recombination models. Because the same donors could not be followed over many years, conclusions were based on cross-sectional statistical analysis. In beta out-of-frame sequences, excess twin sharing was weaker, because having fewer shared sequences lowered the signal-to-noise ratio. Invariant T cells such as MAIT and iNKT could partly confound zero-insertion analyses, though diverse VJ usage argued against this for most clonotypes. Compared with coincidental sharing between unrelated individuals, an excess of low generation-probability sequences was observed among out-of-frame TCR alpha sequences shared between twins.

All donors were healthy Caucasians. Three pairs of female monozygotic twins, all aged about 18 to 29 years, made up the twin cohort. CD4+ and CD8+ T cell populations were isolated with positive isolation kits from Invitrogen. Only a few counts were recorded for this clonotype. Its antigen is not yet known. No base qualities exist here, and no much larger clone lies one base off it. The CDR3 covers 12 residues, taking in both the cysteine and the phenylalanine. The retained sequence is limited to the CDR3, 36 bases, with the frame set at the first base. At the junction V is shortened by 5 bases and J by 10 bases; bases outside the gene matches: 5. Library method: 5' RACE. The instrument given in TCRdb is Illumina HiSeq 2000. Template switching introduced a universal primer binding site; the final cDNA contained a unique molecular identifier, enabling accurate counting of TCR cDNA molecules. Specific primers in the conserved constant-segment region were used to synthesize first-strand cDNA for the TCR alpha and beta chains. Each cDNA library was double barcoded, with a SMART-Mk sample barcode plus Illumina barcodes, to control for contamination. Two successive PCR steps introduced TruSeq adapter sequences along with Illumina sample barcodes. The Illumina HiSeq platform was used with custom primers to sequence TCR alpha and beta cDNA libraries. In the original analysis: MiGEC was used to process raw reads and extract unique molecular identifiers, and MiXCR was used to find CDR3 positions. For each individual, recombination models were inferred using an EM algorithm with the repgenHMM and IGoR tools. The tcR package in R was used for shared clonotype analysis, with sharing normalized by the product of cloneset sizes. To study raw recombination without the effects of thymic and clonal selection, out-of-frame nonproductive sequences were analyzed. Through fastp at Q25 and MiXCR, TCRdb rebuilt clones from the public reads, retaining in-frame beta chains. Every distinct CDR3 protein forms one entry, paired with its most common genes and DNA. The V and J calls shown here were made by TCRdb, not taken from the authors' results. The sample yields 200,000 to 300,000 distinct CDR3 sequences; 6% to 8.5% were counted once. The ten most abundant clones make up around 5% of the sample.

This same sample was also part of a study on yellow fever vaccine responses in identical twins. The second study reports: The T cell response to vaccination in identical twins was reported by the authors to appear partly convergent and partly personalized. In identical twins, the study followed T cell clones that responded to the vaccine with precision.

The sequenced sample was CD8+ T cells sorted from blood. The sequence joins TRBV12-3 or TRBV12-4 to TRBJ2-1; 7 junctional bases match TRBD1. The source of this sequence is a woman aged 18 to 35 in good health. In nucleotides, the sequence is TGTGCCAGCAGTCTTTTCAGGGGGGAGCAGTTCTTC. This codes for CASSLFRGEQFF.